The 25 T cell receptor beta chains below all came from one sample that was sequenced in a study of control samples from healthy donors and cancer patients. Clones were read by immunoSEQ multiplex PCR, and TCRdb kept only the in-frame ones, dropping some. The table lists more than 100,000 clones, 91% of them singletons. Sequences were obtained from blood. Receptors were obtained from a young man in good health.

This rearrangement joins TRBV2 to TRBJ1-4, with D uncertain. Germline V lookup: CDR1 SNHLY, CDR2 FYNNEI. There are 14 residues in the CDR3. V lost 0 bases and J lost 8, with 10 bases in between. This CDR3 reads CASSEAAAGEKLFF. CDR3 bases: TGTGCCAGCAGTGAAGCGGCTGCGGGGGAAAAACTGTTTTTT.

The rearrangement uses TRBV5-1 and TRBJ2-3; D ambiguous. Per germline, CDR1 SGHRS and CDR2 YFSETQ. The CDR3 spans 15 residues. The V end was cut by 0 bases, the J end by 3 bases, with 11 bases between. The CDR3 bases are TGCGCCAGCAGCTTGGACCTACTCGGTACAGATACGCAGTATTTT. As protein: CASSLDLLGTDTQYF.

The CDR3 protein is CASNPGRVGEQYF. Here the CDR3 DNA reads TGTGCCAGCAACCCGGGCCGAGTTGGGGAGCAGTACTTC. V is TRBV12-3 or TRBV12-4 and J is TRBJ2-7, with D unresolved. The CDR3 is 13 amino acids. Trimming removed 7 bases from V and 7 bases from J, with 17 bases in between.

The chain carries TRBV5-8 and TRBJ1-5; the D gene is possibly TRBD1 (6 bases). Trimming took 1 base from V and 5 from J, leaving 7 bases between them. CDR1 and CDR2 (germline): SGHTS, YDEGEE. The CDR3 length is 13 residues. The CDR3 nucleotides are TGTGCCAGCAGCTTGCCAGGGGATCAGCCCCAGCATTTT. Translated: CASSLPGDQPQHF.

CDR3 protein: CASSLGWISGNTIYF. For the CDR3, the DNA is TGTGCCAGCAGCTTGGGGTGGATCTCTGGAAACACCATATATTTT. The chain recombines TRBV5-6 with TRBJ1-3; D ambiguous. The length of the CDR3 is 15 residues. Germline assignment: CDR1 SGHDT and CDR2 YYEEEE. The V gene lost 0 bases and the J gene lost 0 bases, with 7 bases spanning the gap.

This rearrangement joins TRBV6-1 to TRBJ1-4; D unresolved. CDR3 length equals 15 residues. The V gene lost 1 base and the J gene lost 2 bases, with 8 bases spanning the gap. The germline gives CDR1 MNHNS, CDR2 SASEGT. CDR3 sequence (DNA): TGTGCCAGCAGTGAAGAGAGTGGGACTAATGAAAAACTGTTTTTT. It encodes CASSEESGTNEKLFF.

The chain uses TRBV29-1 and TRBJ2-7, with D unresolved. In germline, CDR1 is SQVTM, CDR2 ANQGSEA. The CDR3 is 15 amino acids. The V end lost 2 bases, the J end lost 0 bases, and 14 bases lay between the germline ends. The CDR3 bases are TGCAGCGTTGAAATTTCACAGCCCCTCTCCTACGAGCAGTACTTC. Its protein is CSVEISQPLSYEQYF.

DNA for the CDR3: TGTGCCAGCAGTCCACAGAACACTGAAGCTTTCTTT. It specifies CASSPQNTEAFF. The chain carries TRBV12-3 or TRBV12-4 and TRBJ1-1; D gene uncertain. Deletions cut 5 bases from V and 1 base from J, with 5 bases between. The CDR3 contains 12 residues.

This chain links TRBV5-1 with TRBJ2-5, with D unresolved. The ends were cut back, 2 bases at V and 5 bases at J, with 10 bases in the middle. The CDR3 totals 13 residues. Germline V CDR1 and CDR2: SGHRS, YFSETQ. The CDR3 spells CASSFGIGETQYF. Here the CDR3 DNA reads TGCGCCAGCAGCTTTGGGATCGGGGAGACCCAGTACTTC.

CDR3 nucleotide sequence: TGTGCCAGCAGCTTAATCGGAACGGAGACCCAGTACTTC. Residues: CASSLIGTETQYF. V and J are TRBV7-3 and TRBJ2-5; no clear D gene. There are 13 residues in the CDR3. The ends were cut back, 1 base at V and 5 bases at J, with 8 bases in the middle. CDR1 SGHTA and CDR2 FQGTGA come from the germline V gene.

The chain couples TRBV5-1 to TRBJ2-7; TRBD1 matches 9 bases. V lost 4 bases, J lost 2 bases, and 4 bases stayed unmatched. This CDR3 has 14 residues. Germline V gene lookup returns CDR1 SGHRS and CDR2 YFSETQ. The CDR3 DNA sequence: TGCGCCAGCAGCCCGGACAGGGGAACCTACGAGCAGTACTTC. Protein product: CASSPDRGTYEQYF.

The V gene is TRBV19, the J gene TRBJ2-1; possible D gene TRBD1, 5 bases. The CDR3 length is 15 residues. Germline values: CDR1 LNHDA, CDR2 SQIVND (reference sequence). V lost 4 bases and J lost 0, with 10 bases in between. DNA for the CDR3: TGTGCCAGTAGTACCTACAGGAGCTCCTACAATGAGCAGTTCTTC. Translating gives CASSTYRSSYNEQFF.

The CDR3 DNA follows: TGCGCCAGCAGCCAAGATCGAACAGGGGTTTCGCAGCCCCAGCATTTT. This encodes CASSQDRTGVSQPQHF. V gene TRBV4-1 combines with J gene TRBJ1-5; 7 nucleotides match TRBD1. This CDR3 is 16 amino acids long. The ends lost 0 bases at V and 7 bases at J; junction bases unmatched: 9. Germline V gene data show CDR1 as MGHRA and CDR2 as YSYEKL.

In regard to this clone: The sample contains more than one DNA sequence encoding this CDR3. The chain has TRBV5-1 and TRBJ1-1; D gene unclear. Germline CDR1 and CDR2: SGHRS and YFSETQ. This CDR3 has 13 residues. Trimming removed 2 bases from V and 0 bases from J, with 5 bases in between. CDR3 sequence (DNA): TGCGCCAGCAGCTTAGAGTTGAACACTGAAGCTTTCTTT. This gives the protein CASSLELNTEAFF.

On this clone itself: Additional DNA sequences in this sample encode the identical CDR3. The genes are TRBV18 and TRBJ2-3; D perhaps matches TRBD2 (5 bases). This CDR3 is 14 amino acids long. V was pared by 3 bases and J by 3 bases, with 10 bases between. In germline, CDR1 is KGHSH, CDR2 LQKENI. CDR3 sequence reads: CASSPPGGTDTQYF. As DNA, the CDR3 is TGTGCCAGCTCACCCCCGGGCGGGACAGATACGCAGTATTTT.

The chain has TRBV6-5 and TRBJ1-4; D is ambiguous. Germline assignment: CDR1 MNHEY and CDR2 SVGAGI. Trimming removed 6 bases at V and 5 bases at J, with 16 bases between. The CDR3 spans 15 residues. CDR3 in DNA: TGTGCCAGCAGGAGGCCCCCGGGCCTAAATGAAAAACTGTTTTTT. It specifies CASRRPPGLNEKLFF.

A remark on this clone: Other DNA sequences in the same sample also yield this CDR3. This chain uses TRBV5-1 with TRBJ2-1; TRBD2 might be the D (5 bases). This CDR3 contains 12 residues. The V and J ends lost 0 bases and 8 bases respectively, with 6 bases between them. CDR1 and CDR2 from the germline V gene are SGHRS and YFSETQ. The CDR3 DNA is TGCGCCAGCAGCTTGGTCGGGGATGAGCAGTTCTTC. This translates into CASSLVGDEQFF.

The chain carries TRBV18 and TRBJ2-3, with 10 positions matching TRBD2. The CDR3 contains 18 residues. J lost 7 bases, V lost 2 bases, and 15 bases had no gene match. Looked up from germline, CDR1 is KGHSH and CDR2 is LQKENI. The CDR3 is CASSPGTSGAPGINTQYF. CDR3 nucleotide sequence: TGTGCCAGCTCACCAGGCACTAGCGGGGCCCCGGGGATAAATACGCAGTATTTT.

The genes are TRBV5-6 and TRBJ2-3, with D possibly TRBD1 on 6 matching bases. Per germline, CDR1 SGHDT and CDR2 YYEEEE. The length of the CDR3 is 13 residues. V was shortened by 6 bases and J by 1 base, with 9 bases between the two germline ends. The CDR3 sequence: CASKNRGTDTQYF. CDR3 DNA: TGTGCCAGCAAGAACAGGGGCACAGATACGCAGTATTTT.

The chain links TRBV6-5 to TRBJ1-3; D call uncertain. Trimming stripped 8 bases from V and 0 bases from J, with 8 bases between. This CDR3 has 13 residues. Germline CDR1 MNHEY, CDR2 SVGAGI. The CDR3 DNA is TGTGCCAGCGGGAGGGTCTCTGGAAACACCATATATTTT. This translates into CASGRVSGNTIYF.

The V gene is TRBV5-1, the J gene TRBJ2-1; 9 nucleotides line up with TRBD1. V was pared by 1 base and J by 7 bases, with 12 bases of the junction left unmatched. The CDR3 is 17 residues long. Germline V gene sequence: CDR1 SGHRS, CDR2 YFSETQ. The CDR3 DNA sequence: TGCGCCAGCAGCTTGTCTAGATTGGACAGGGGTGGAAATGAGCAGTTCTTC. Translated, it gives CASSLSRLDRGGNEQFF.

The V gene is TRBV6-5, the J gene TRBJ2-3; 7 bases fit TRBD1. The V gene's germline CDR1 is MNHEY and CDR2 SVGAGI. V gave up 9 bases and J gave up 3 bases; unmatched junction bases: 9. The CDR3 sequence is 14 residues long. CDR3 coding DNA: TGTGCCAGTGTAACAGGACAGGTAACAGATACGCAGTATTTT. This codes for CASVTGQVTDTQYF.

In DNA, the CDR3 is TGTGCCAGCGGGACTAGCGGGGGGCAAGAGACCCAGTACTTC. It is translated as CASGTSGGQETQYF. The chain joins TRBV6-6 to TRBJ2-5; TRBD2 matches 15 bases. V shed 8 bases, J shed 2 bases, and the junction held 0 bases outside the gene matches. CDR1 and CDR2 (germline): MNHNY, SVGAGI (reference sequence). The CDR3 contains 14 residues.

J is TRBJ1-6 and V is TRBV16; weak D call: TRBD1 (5 bases). CDR1 and CDR2 from the germline V gene are KGHSY and FQNENV. V was cut by 0 bases and J by 9 bases, with 12 bases left in between. CDR3 length: 15 amino acids. As DNA, the CDR3 is TGTGCCAGCAGCCAATCATGGGGGGTCAGTTCACCCCTCCACTTT. It encodes CASSQSWGVSSPLHF.

The V call is TRBV19, the J call TRBJ1-2; D is unclear. CDR1 and CDR2 (germline): LNHDA, SQIVND (reference sequence). There are 13 residues in the CDR3. V was trimmed by 9 bases and J by 2 bases, leaving 13 bases between them. As DNA, the CDR3 is TGTGCCAGCCACGGGCAGCTCAACTATGGCTACACCTTC. Translated, it gives CASHGQLNYGYTF.